This TCR beta chain was found in a study of OX40 agonist ivuxolimab in advanced cancers. Generated by immunoSEQ multiplex PCR, the TCRdb table keeps only in-frame clones and is missing some. The sample lists about 15,000 clones, roughly 77% seen once, with less than 45% in the top ten. Germline V gene sequence: CDR1 LGHNA, CDR2 YNFKEQ. The V end was cut by 4 bases, the J end by 5 bases, with 11 bases between. CDR3 length equals 13 residues. In this sample, this clone turned up many times. This chain uses TRBV4-2 with TRBJ1-2, with D hard to call. The source is an adult with an advanced solid tumor such as melanoma, head and neck, liver or kidney cancer. Sequenced here: CD4+ or CD8+ T cells sorted from blood, sampled in a trial of the OX40 agonist ivuxolimab. In DNA form, the CDR3 reads TGTGCCAGCAGCCCGAGAGAACGGTATGGCTACACCTTC. Residues: CASSPRERYGYTF.